The T cell receptor (beta chain) described here comes from a study of neoadjuvant nivolumab and ipilimumab in lung cancer. Findings and limits, study-wide: Only two of four nivolumab-treated tumors gained richness and clonality by surgery. Compared with tumor-adjacent uninvolved lung, resected tumors showed greater richness and clonality. Pretherapy blood TCR richness correlated positively with resected tumor richness. TCR clonality did not significantly correlate with pathologic tumor regression.

As for this clone: No antigen is known for it.

Germline V gives CDR1 MNHEY, CDR2 SVGAGI. With 6 bases removed from V and 0 bases from J, the gap between germline ends came to 11 bases. The CDR3 consists of 14 residues. The protocol was immunoSEQ multiplex PCR, while the TCRdb copy is restricted to in-frame clones and leaves out a portion. There are over 25,000 clones in the sample; 83% occur only once, and roughly 5% lies in the top ten. The chain links TRBV6-5 to TRBJ1-2; D may be TRBD1 (5 bases). Material: tumor tissue, obtained after neoadjuvant nivolumab, alone or with ipilimumab, at or shortly before surgery. This TCR was sampled from an adult with non-small cell lung cancer. CDR3 protein: CASSLDRANYGYTF. CDR3 sequence (DNA): TGTGCCAGCAGCCTAGACAGAGCTAACTATGGCTACACCTTC.